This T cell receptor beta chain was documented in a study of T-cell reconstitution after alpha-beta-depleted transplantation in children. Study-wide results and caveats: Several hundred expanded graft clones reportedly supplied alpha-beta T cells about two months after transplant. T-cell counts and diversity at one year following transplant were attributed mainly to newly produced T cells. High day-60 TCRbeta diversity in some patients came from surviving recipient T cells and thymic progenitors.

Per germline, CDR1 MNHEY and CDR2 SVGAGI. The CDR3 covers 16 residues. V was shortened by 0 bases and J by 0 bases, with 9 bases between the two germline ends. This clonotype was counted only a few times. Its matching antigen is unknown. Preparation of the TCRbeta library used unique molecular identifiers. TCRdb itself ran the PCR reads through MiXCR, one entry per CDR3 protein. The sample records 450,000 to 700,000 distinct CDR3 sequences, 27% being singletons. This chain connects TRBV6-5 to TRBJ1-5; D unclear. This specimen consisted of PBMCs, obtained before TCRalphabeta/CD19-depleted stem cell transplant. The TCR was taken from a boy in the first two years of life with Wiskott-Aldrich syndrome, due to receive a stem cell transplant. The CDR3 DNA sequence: TGTGCCAGCAGTTACTCGACATGGGATAGCAATCAGCCCCAGCATTTT. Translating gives CASSYSTWDSNQPQHF.